Listed below are T cell receptor beta chains from one sample, sequenced in a study of cytomegalovirus exposure and HLA in healthy donors. Libraries were prepared by immunoSEQ multiplex PCR; TCRdb keeps only in-frame clonotypes and omits some of them. The sample includes 100,000 to 150,000 clones, around three quarters seen only once; the top ten take around 4%. Sequencing used PBMCs. All receptors derive from a man aged 40-55 years in good health and CMV-seronegative. CDR3s include the opening cysteine and the closing phenylalanine or tryptophan. The D gene is left open where the match is weak. Not all rows give a size; the values are once, few, many and, for expanded clones, a class.

TRBV2	NA	TRBJ1-6	NA	TGTGCCAGCACAAGACAGAAAGTTTCACCCCTCCACTTT	CASTRQKVSPLHF
TRBV5-5	NA	TRBJ1-1	NA	TGTGCCAGCAGCTCATGGACAGCTCTGAACACTGAAGCTTTCTTT	CASSSWTALNTEAFF
TRBV19	NA	TRBJ1-4	NA	TGTGCCAGTAAACCCGTGGCAGGGAAGATTAATGAAAAACTGTTTTTT	CASKPVAGKINEKLFF
TRBV5-8	TRBD1	TRBJ1-5	NA	TGTGCCAGCAGCCGGGGCGGGACAGGGGCCTTTTGGGGCAATCAGCCCCAGCATTTT	CASSRGGTGAFWGNQPQHF
TRBV10-3	NA	TRBJ2-5	NA	TGTGCCATAGCTAGGGGCCAAGAGACCCAGTACTTC	CAIARGQETQYF
TRBV4-3	TRBD1	TRBJ2-7	NA	TGCGCCAGCAGCCAGGCCCCCCCCGGGACAGCCTACGAGCAGTACTTC	CASSQAPPGTAYEQYF
TRBV11-1	NA	TRBJ2-7	NA	TGTGCCAGCACCCGACTAGGGATGACCTACGAGCAGTACTTC	CASTRLGMTYEQYF
TRBV7-2	NA	TRBJ2-2	NA	TGTGCCAGCAGCTTATTAGAGCCCGGGGAGCTGTTTTTT	CASSLLEPGELFF
TRBV5-5	NA	TRBJ1-1	NA	TGTGCCAGCAGCTTGGGGGCTCTGCCTGAAGCTTTCTTT	CASSLGALPEAFF
TRBV19	NA	TRBJ2-7	NA	TGTGCCACCTCCCCTGGGGCAATATACGAGCAGTACTTC	CATSPGAIYEQYF
TRBV20-1	TRBD1	TRBJ1-2	NA	TGCAGTGCGAAAGGGGGCTCTCGCTACACCTTC	CSAKGGSRYTF
TRBV5-4	NA	TRBJ1-3	few	TGTGCCAGCAGCCAAGGCGGGGGCCGGTCTGGAAACACCATATATTTT	CASSQGGGRSGNTIYF
TRBV9	NA	TRBJ2-7	NA	TGTGCCAGCAGCGTAGGGGGCAGGGTAGTGGACGAGCAGTACTTC	CASSVGGRVVDEQYF
TRBV18	TRBD2	TRBJ2-3	NA	TGTGCCAGCTCAACCCTGGGACTAGCGGGTAGCACAGATACGCAGTATTTT	CASSTLGLAGSTDTQYF
TRBV7-9	TRBD2	TRBJ2-1	NA	TGTGCCAGCAGCCCCATTTGGACTAGCGGGGGTTCATCCTACAATGAGCAGTTCTTC	CASSPIWTSGGSSYNEQFF
TRBV7-9	NA	TRBJ2-7	NA	TGTGCCAGCAGCTTAGCGACTGGGAATTACAGGAGGGCAGGCGAGCAGTACTTC	CASSLATGNYRRAGEQYF
TRBV4-2	TRBD1	TRBJ1-2	NA	TGTGCCAGCAGCCAAGGGGACAGGGGCGCAGGCTACACCTTC	CASSQGDRGAGYTF
TRBV6-5	TRBD2	TRBJ2-1	NA	TGTGCCAGCAGTTACGGCGGGGGGCCCAATGAGCAGTTCTTC	CASSYGGGPNEQFF
TRBV2	NA	TRBJ2-7	NA	TGTGCCAGCAGTGGTCAGGAAACCTCCTACGAGCAGTACTTC	CASSGQETSYEQYF
TRBV7-9	NA	TRBJ2-5	few	TGTGCCAGCAGCTTCCGCAGGGGAAGTGCGACCCAGTACTTC	CASSFRRGSATQYF
TRBV5-1	TRBD2	TRBJ2-7	NA	TGCGCCAGCAGCTTGGGCCAGGGAGGGTACGAGCAGTACTTC	CASSLGQGGYEQYF
TRBV16	NA	TRBJ1-5	NA	TGTGCCAGCAGCCCCTCGTTCGAGGGAGGGGGTGATCAGCCCCAGCATTTT	CASSPSFEGGGDQPQHF
TRBV10-3	NA	TRBJ1-1	few	TGTGCCATCAGTGATGGCAGGGAAAACACTGAAGCTTTCTTT	CAISDGRENTEAFF
TRBV5-1	NA	TRBJ1-3	NA	TGCGCCAGCAGCTTGGTGGGTCCAGGCACCTCTGGAAACACCATATATTTT	CASSLVGPGTSGNTIYF
TRBV5-1	TRBD1	TRBJ2-2	NA	TGCGCCAGCAGCTTGGGGACAGGCCCCGGGGAGCTGTTTTTT	CASSLGTGPGELFF
TRBV5-1	NA	TRBJ2-2	NA	TGCGCCAGCAGCGTCGAGGGTACCGGGGAGCTGTTTTTT	CASSVEGTGELFF
TRBV7-3	NA	TRBJ1-2	once	TGTGCCAGCAGCTTAGACGGGATTGGTGGCTACACCTTC	CASSLDGIGGYTF
TRBV10-3	NA	TRBJ1-2	NA	TGTGCCATCAGTGAAGTCGGGGATGGCTACACCTTC	CAISEVGDGYTF
TRBV5-1	NA	TRBJ2-5	NA	TGCGCCAGCAGCCCCTGGTACGGTGAGACCCAGTACTTC	CASSPWYGETQYF
TRBV2	NA	TRBJ1-1	NA	TGTGCCAGCAGTGAAGTAACTCTTCCCAACACTGAAGCTTTCTTT	CASSEVTLPNTEAFF
TRBV5-1	TRBD1	TRBJ1-4	NA	TGCGCCAGCAGCTACGGACAGGGAGCAACTAATGAAAAACTGTTTTTT	CASSYGQGATNEKLFF
TRBV5-4	TRBD1	TRBJ1-2	NA	TGTGCCAGCAGCCTGGACAGGGTTGGGGGCTACACCTTC	CASSLDRVGGYTF
TRBV6-5	NA	TRBJ1-1	NA	TGTGCCAGCAGTTTTGACAGGAGGAAAGAAGCTTTCTTT	CASSFDRRKEAFF
TRBV5-1	NA	TRBJ2-5	once	TGCGCCAGCAGCTTGGGGGGGACACAAGAGACCCAGTACTTC	CASSLGGTQETQYF
TRBV5-4	TRBD1	TRBJ1-4	NA	TGTGCCAGCAGCTTGGGAGGGGGCGAGGAAAAACTGTTTTTT	CASSLGGGEEKLFF
TRBV5-4	TRBD1	TRBJ1-4	NA	TGTGCCAGCAGCTTGGACAGGGGGATGGCTAATGAAAAACTGTTTTTT	CASSLDRGMANEKLFF
TRBV19	TRBD1	TRBJ1-5	NA	TGTGCCAGTAGTATTCGGACAGGAGGCAATCAGCCCCAGCATTTT	CASSIRTGGNQPQHF
TRBV27	TRBD1	TRBJ2-7	NA	TGTGCCACGGGACAGGGGGCCTACGAGCAGTACTTC	CATGQGAYEQYF
TRBV19	NA	TRBJ2-2	NA	TGTGCCAGTAGTACCCCCGGGACAATCACCGGGGAGCTGTTTTTT	CASSTPGTITGELFF
TRBV19	NA	TRBJ1-2	NA	TGTGCCAGTAAGTTGGCGGAGAACTATGGCTACACCTTC	CASKLAENYGYTF
TRBV7-9	TRBD2	TRBJ2-3	NA	TGTGCCAGCAGTCTTAGCGGGAGCACAGATACGCAGTATTTT	CASSLSGSTDTQYF
TRBV7-2	TRBD2	TRBJ2-7	few	TGTGCCAGCAGCTCACCGACCTCTAGCGGGGGGCTTCTCTACGAGCAGTACTTC	CASSSPTSSGGLLYEQYF
TRBV19	TRBD1	TRBJ1-1	NA	TGTGCCAGTCGGGAACAGGGGGGCCAGGGGAACACTGAAGCTTTCTTT	CASREQGGQGNTEAFF
TRBV7-8	NA	TRBJ1-2	NA	TGTGCCAGCAGCTTAGGGACCACAGGGCTCGTTGGCTACACCTTC	CASSLGTTGLVGYTF
TRBV18	TRBD1	TRBJ1-1	once	TGTGCCAGCTCACCATCCAGGGGGCCGCTCCGCCCGGATGAAGCTTTCTTT	CASSPSRGPLRPDEAFF
TRBV19	NA	TRBJ2-5	NA	TGTGCCAGTAGGCCCCCTAGAATGGAGACCCAGTACTTC	CASRPPRMETQYF
TRBV9	TRBD1	TRBJ2-5	few	TGTGCCAGCAGCGACAGGACAGGGGGCGAGACCCAGTACTTC	CASSDRTGGETQYF
TRBV7-9	TRBD1	TRBJ2-7	NA	TGTGCCAGCAGTCCCGACAGGGGTGGGTTTTACGAGCAGTACTTC	CASSPDRGGFYEQYF
TRBV27	TRBD2	TRBJ2-3	NA	TGTGCCAGCAGTTCAAGGACTAGCGGGGTCACAGATACGCAGTATTTT	CASSSRTSGVTDTQYF
TRBV4-1	NA	TRBJ1-4	NA	TGCGCCAGCAGCCAAGCAAATGAAAAACTGTTTTTT	CASSQANEKLFF
TRBV5-1	NA	TRBJ1-2	NA	TGCGCCAGCAGCTTGCCGGGGGATGGCTACACCTTC	CASSLPGDGYTF
TRBV5-4	NA	TRBJ2-7	NA	TGTGCCAGCAGCCTACAGGGTGGGTCCTACGAGCAGTACTTC	CASSLQGGSYEQYF
TRBV2	NA	TRBJ2-3	NA	TGTGCCAGCCCGACTCAAAACACAGATACGCAGTATTTT	CASPTQNTDTQYF
TRBV19	TRBD1	TRBJ2-7	once	TGTGCCAGTAGTATAGCTTGGACAGGCTCCTACGAGCAGTACTTC	CASSIAWTGSYEQYF
TRBV7-2	NA	TRBJ1-3	NA	TGTGCCAGCAGCTTATCTAGGGGAAACACCATATATTTT	CASSLSRGNTIYF
TRBV5-6	TRBD1	TRBJ2-7	NA	TGTGCCAGCAGCTCCCCGTCCAGGGACAGGGAGAGAGAGCAGTACTTC	CASSSPSRDREREQYF
TRBV19	NA	TRBJ2-6	once	TGTGCCAGTAGTCCTGCGAGCTCTGGGGCCAACGGCCTGACTTTC	CASSPASSGANGLTF